This entry concerns a single TCR beta chain. This specimen belongs to a study of blood T cell repertoires in COVID-19. After removal of 4 bases from V and 5 bases from J, the junction contained 14 bases not matched to a gene. The germline V gene encodes CDR1 SNHLY and CDR2 FYNNEI. The CDR3 sequence is 16 residues long. The method was immunoSEQ multiplex PCR; TCRdb's version includes in-frame clones alone and lacks a portion of them. Of approximately 240,000 clones listed, roughly 87% are singletons. The genes are TRBV2 and TRBJ2-7; 7 bases are shared with TRBD2. The TCR originated in a woman in her 30s with acute COVID-19. Sequenced material: PBMCs or T cells enriched from blood (not recorded which). For the CDR3, the DNA is TGTGCCAGCAGTGCCCAACTCCATCGGGGGGTGGACGAGCAGTACTTC. Translation: CASSAQLHRGVDEQYF. The full variable domain, completed using reference TRBV2 and TRBJ2-7, is EPEVTQTPSHQVTQMGQEVILRCVPISNHLYFYWYRQILGQKVEFLVSFYNNEISEKSEIFDDQFSVERPDGSNFTLKIRSTKLEDSAMYFCASSAQLHRGVDEQYFGPGTRLTVT.